Included here is one TCR delta chain sequence, with context. A far larger clone is just one base off, so this is likely a read error. The data stem from a study of gamma-delta T cells after stem cell transplantation. TCRdb reprocessed the RT-PCR reads through CATT. The table shows 2,500 to 3,000 delta-chain clones, with 20% to 25% occurring only once. The CDR3 sequence is 21 residues long. Germline-derived CDR1 and CDR2 are GEAIGNYY and EKD. The specimen sequenced was gamma-delta T cells. This chain links TRDV2 with TRDJ1; 13 bases map to TRDD3. The clonotype comes from a human donor. It is not recorded whose cells these are; they may come from a transplant donor. Here the CDR3 reads CACDTLYTGGYEVFNTDTLIF. The CDR3, as DNA: TGTGCCTGTGACACCTTATACACTGGGGGATACGAAGTGTTTAACACCGATACACTCATCTTT.